Listed here are 32 T cell receptor beta chains from one sample, sequenced in a study of beta chain features in type 1 diabetes. Sequencing targeted expressed TCRB transcripts, as all isolated RNA had been reverse transcribed. This table comes from immunoSEQ multiplex PCR, and its TCRdb copy is limited to in-frame clones, with some not included. The profile covers about 130,000 clones, with 9% to 9.5% appearing a single time and 0.6% to 0.8% taken by the ten largest. Sequenced material: central memory CD4+ T cells from blood. Every receptor here comes from a man between 18 and 35 years old in good health.

This clone showed up just a few times. The CDR3 here is CASSQAGTGARSGYTF. CDR3 DNA: TGTGCCAGCAGCCAGGCGGGGACAGGGGCAAGGAGTGGCTACACCTTC. This sequence joins TRBV4-2 and TRBJ1-2; 10 positions agree with TRBD1. CDR1 and CDR2 (germline): LGHNA, YNFKEQ. The CDR3 runs 16 residues. J lost 7 bases, V lost 3 bases, and 11 bases had no gene match.

This chain connects TRBV4-3 to TRBJ1-2; 7 nucleotides agree with TRBD1. The CDR3 covers 15 residues. CDR1 is LGHNA and CDR2 is YSLEER in the germline V gene. Trimming took 0 bases from V and 4 from J; bases not matched to a gene: 5. Here the CDR3 reads CASSQEAQGGYGYTF. In DNA, the CDR3 is TGCGCCAGCAGCCAAGAAGCGCAGGGGGGCTATGGCTACACCTTC.

This clone has only a few counts. The chain has TRBV6-1 and TRBJ2-1, with 11 bases aligning to TRBD1. Trimming took 6 bases from V and 7 from J; bases not matched to a gene: 5. Germline loops: CDR1 MNHNS, CDR2 SASEGT. The CDR3 length is 14 residues. The chain's CDR3 is CASRGTGGRNEQFF. For the CDR3, the DNA is TGTGCCAGCAGAGGGACAGGGGGTAGAAATGAGCAGTTCTTC.

V gene TRBV4-3 combines with J gene TRBJ1-4; weak D call: TRBD1 (6 bases). CDR1 and CDR2 (germline): LGHNA, YSLEER. CDR3 length: 16 residues. V lost 0 bases to trimming and J lost 5 bases, with 13 bases between them. CDR3 DNA sequence: TGCGCCAGCAGCCAAGATTCAACAGGGAGAAATGAAAAACTGTTTTTT. It translates to CASSQDSTGRNEKLFF.

V is TRBV30 and J is TRBJ2-7; possibly TRBD1 for D (6 bases). The CDR3 has 15 residues. The germline V gene encodes CDR1 GTSNPN and CDR2 SVGIG (reference sequence). Trimming shortened V by 4 bases and J by 4 bases, and 20 bases separated the two germline ends. Here the CDR3 DNA reads TGTGCCTGGAAAGGGGGACAAGGGCCGACGTACGAGCAGTACTTC. Encoded protein: CAWKGGQGPTYEQYF.

This clone turned up a few times. The rearrangement links TRBV5-1 to TRBJ2-3; D remains ambiguous. Per germline, CDR1 SGHRS and CDR2 YFSETQ. Trimming removed 2 bases at V and 0 bases at J, with 10 bases between. The CDR3 is 15 amino acids. In nucleotides, the CDR3 is TGCGCCAGCAGCTTTTACGGGTTTAGCACAGATACGCAGTATTTT. Residues: CASSFYGFSTDTQYF.

The CDR3 DNA sequence: TGTGCCAGCCGGGGGTCTTGGACCGGGGAGCTGTTTTTT. It encodes CASRGSWTGELFF. The J gene is TRBJ2-2, the V gene TRBV2; D is perhaps TRBD2 (6 bases). Germline V gene lookup returns CDR1 SNHLY and CDR2 FYNNEI. V lost 8 bases and J lost 5, with 12 bases in between. CDR3 length: 13 amino acids.

The rearrangement links TRBV4-2 to TRBJ1-4; D may be TRBD1 (5 bases). Between the trimmed V and J ends, which lost 3 bases and 0 bases, there was a span of 8 bases. The CDR3 sequence is 15 residues long. CDR1 and CDR2 (germline): LGHNA, YNFKEQ. This chain's CDR3 is CASSHGGATNEKLFF. The CDR3 bases are TGTGCCAGCAGCCATGGGGGGGCAACTAATGAAAAACTGTTTTTT.

This clone was seen a few times. The chain couples TRBV5-1 to TRBJ2-2; TRBD1 might be the D (5 bases). The germline V and J ends were trimmed by 4 bases and 7 bases, with 5 bases remaining between them. Per germline, CDR1 SGHRS and CDR2 YFSETQ. There are 11 residues in the CDR3. Here the CDR3 DNA reads TGCGCCAGCAGCCAGGGCGGGGAGCTGTTTTTT. It translates to CASSQGGELFF.

This clone was picked up a small number of times. V gene TRBV7-2 combines with J gene TRBJ2-3; a weak D match, TRBD2 (5 bases). Germline CDR1 SGHTA, CDR2 FQGNSA. The CDR3 sequence is 16 residues long. Trimming removed 1 base at V and 0 bases at J, with 11 bases between. Here the CDR3 reads CASSLDSRGSTDTQYF. CDR3 in DNA: TGTGCCAGCAGCTTAGATTCTCGCGGGAGCACAGATACGCAGTATTTT.

This clone was seen more than once but under ten times. The CDR3 DNA sequence: TGTGCCAGCAGCCTTGGGGGCGGGTATTCTTACAATGAGCAGTTCTTC. It encodes CASSLGGGYSYNEQFF. The rearrangement joins TRBV14 to TRBJ2-1; TRBD1 might be the D (6 bases). The CDR3 runs to 16 residues. Trimming left V 4 bases short and J 4 bases short, with 17 bases between. Germline V gene data show CDR1 as SGHDN and CDR2 as FVKESK.

This chain's CDR3 is CASSQVAAGGRWEQYF. The CDR3 region has the DNA TGTGCCAGCAGCCAAGTAGCGGCAGGAGGCCGGTGGGAGCAGTACTTC. V usage is TRBV14 and J usage is TRBJ2-7; D possibly corresponds to TRBD2 (6 bases). V was trimmed by 1 base and J by 7 bases, leaving 20 bases between them. The CDR3 extends over 16 amino acids. CDR1 and CDR2 from the germline V gene are SGHDN and FVKESK. Full variable domain (missing parts from reference TRBV14 and TRBJ2-7): EAGVTQFPSHSVIEKGQTVTLRCDPISGHDNLYWYRRVMGKEIKFLLHFVKESKQDESGMPNNRFLAERTGGTYSTLKVQPAELEDSGVYFCASSQVAAGGRWEQYFGPGTRLTVT.

This clone has a handful of counts. This rearrangement joins TRBV15 to TRBJ1-1; tentatively, D is TRBD1 (5 bases). The CDR3 is made up of 13 amino acids. The V gene lost 6 bases and the J gene lost 5 bases, with 13 bases spanning the gap. The V gene's germline CDR1 is LNHNV and CDR2 YYDKDF (reference sequence). CDR3 amino acids: CATSRRGRTEAFF. The CDR3 DNA is TGTGCCACCAGTCGGAGGGGTAGGACTGAAGCTTTCTTT.

This clone was found a few times. The rearrangement joins TRBV29-1 to TRBJ1-1; 8 bases fit TRBD1. There are 13 residues in the CDR3. Germline V CDR1 and CDR2: SQVTM, ANQGSEA. V gave up 6 bases and J gave up 1 base; unmatched junction bases: 4. DNA for the CDR3: TGCAGCGTGCGGGGGACAGGGAACACTGAAGCTTTCTTT. It translates to CSVRGTGNTEAFF.

The chain carries TRBV2 and TRBJ2-3; perhaps TRBD1 as D (6 bases). Germline CDR1 and CDR2: SNHLY and FYNNEI. V was cut by 4 bases and J by 5 bases, with 7 bases left in between. The CDR3 covers 12 residues. The CDR3 nucleotides are TGTGCCAGCAGTGGACAGGAAGATACGCAGTATTTT. Amino acid sequence: CASSGQEDTQYF.

The chain links TRBV7-9 to TRBJ2-3; 12 bases are shared with TRBD2. CDR1 and CDR2 (germline): SEHNR, FQNEAQ (reference sequence). J was trimmed by 10 bases and V by 3 bases; bases with no gene match: 8. This CDR3 has 15 residues. In DNA, the CDR3 is TGTGCCAGCAGCTTGAGGACTAGCGGGGTTGGCTCGCAGTATTTT. It is translated as CASSLRTSGVGSQYF.

The rearrangement joins TRBV5-1 to TRBJ1-4, with D perhaps matching TRBD1 (5 bases). Trimming stripped 3 bases from V and 3 bases from J, with 15 bases between. The CDR3 is 16 amino acids. Germline lookup yields CDR1 SGHRS and CDR2 YFSETQ. CDR3 sequence: CASSWEAGVSNEKLFF. CDR3 DNA: TGCGCCAGCAGCTGGGAGGCGGGGGTCTCTAATGAAAAACTGTTTTTT.

This clone has ten or more counts. Other DNA sequences in this sample translate to the same CDR3. This rearrangement joins TRBV28 to TRBJ2-1, with D possibly being TRBD2 (6 bases). V was shortened by 7 bases and J by 2 bases, with 12 bases between the two germline ends. The V gene's germline CDR1 is MDHEN and CDR2 SYDVKM. The CDR3 spans 14 residues. This CDR3 is CASTSGGAYNEQFF. CDR3 DNA sequence: TGTGCCAGCACAAGTGGAGGGGCCTACAATGAGCAGTTCTTC.

There are a few counts of this clone. The chain couples TRBV29-1 to TRBJ2-3; tentatively, D is TRBD2 (7 bases). The CDR3 extends over 13 amino acids. Trimming removed 7 bases at V and 5 bases at J, with 16 bases between. Germline CDR1 SQVTM, CDR2 ANQGSEA. The CDR3 region is CSGGGGIKDTQYF. The CDR3 DNA reads as TGCAGCGGGGGGGGCGGGATCAAAGATACGCAGTATTTT.

This clone has just a few counts. This chain connects TRBV2 to TRBJ2-5; 12 positions agree with TRBD2. The CDR3 is 15 amino acids. Germline lookup yields CDR1 SNHLY and CDR2 FYNNEI. The junction had 11 bases not matched to a gene; V was cut back by 9 bases and J by 6 bases. The CDR3 loop is CARETSGGNHKTQYF. Written as DNA, the CDR3 is TGTGCCAGGGAGACTAGCGGGGGAAATCATAAGACCCAGTACTTC.

The chain carries TRBV6-5 and TRBJ2-1; D uncertain. Germline values: CDR1 MNHEY, CDR2 SVGAGI. Deletions cut 0 bases from V and 6 bases from J, with 9 bases between. The CDR3 consists of 14 residues. The CDR3 DNA follows: TGTGCCAGCAGTTACTCGGGCCGCTTCAATGAGCAGTTCTTC. It codes for CASSYSGRFNEQFF.

The chain is built from TRBV20-1 and TRBJ2-1; no reliable D call. Germline CDR1 DFQATT, CDR2 SNEGSKA (reference sequence). The V and J ends lost 6 bases and 5 bases respectively, with 8 bases between them. The CDR3 extends over 11 amino acids. The CDR3 nucleotides are TGCAGTGCCATCATAGACAATGAGCAGTTCTTC. Protein product: CSAIIDNEQFF.

The rearrangement joins TRBV11-1 to TRBJ2-1, with TRBD1 matching 8 bases. Trimming took 5 bases from V and 8 from J; bases not matched to a gene: 8. The CDR3 is made up of 14 amino acids. Germline CDR1 SGHAT, CDR2 FQDESV (reference sequence). The CDR3 spells CASSPRQGQDEQFF. The DNA of the CDR3 is TGTGCCAGCAGCCCAAGACAGGGGCAGGATGAGCAGTTCTTC.

V is TRBV7-9 and J is TRBJ2-3; a weak D match, TRBD1 (5 bases). The CDR3 spans 12 residues. Germline lookup yields CDR1 SEHNR and CDR2 FQNEAQ (reference sequence). V lost 5 bases to trimming and J lost 4 bases, with 7 bases between them. The DNA of the CDR3 is TGTGCCAGCAGCCCAGGGCCAGATACGCAGTATTTT. Translation: CASSPGPDTQYF.

This chain links TRBV28 with TRBJ2-5, with 7 bases identical to TRBD2. The CDR3 is 14 residues long. Per the germline V gene, CDR1 is MDHEN and CDR2 is SYDVKM. After removal of 6 bases from V and 4 bases from J, the junction contained 8 bases not matched to a gene. The CDR3 DNA is TGTGCCAGCAGCTCCTCGGGGAGGGGAGAGACCCAGTACTTC. Amino acid sequence: CASSSSGRGETQYF.

The chain uses TRBV6-5 and TRBJ2-1; TRBD1 aligns across 9 bases. The ends lost 6 bases at V and 4 bases at J; junction bases unmatched: 7. This CDR3 spans 15 amino acids. Germline CDR1 MNHEY, CDR2 SVGAGI. The CDR3 is CASRIGTGLYNEQFF. Written as DNA, the CDR3 is TGTGCCAGCAGGATCGGGACAGGGTTATACAATGAGCAGTTCTTC.

As regards this clone: Other DNA variants within this sample encode the same CDR3. The chain is built from TRBV29-1 and TRBJ1-4; 7 nucleotides match TRBD1. In germline, CDR1 is SQVTM, CDR2 ANQGSEA. Trimming cost V 6 bases and J 8 bases; bases outside gene matches: 6. The CDR3 extends over 12 amino acids. CDR3 loop: CSVTGVGEKLFF. In DNA form, the CDR3 reads TGCAGCGTCACAGGGGTTGGAGAAAAACTGTTTTTT.

The chain carries TRBV9 and TRBJ2-3; tentative D call: TRBD2 (7 bases). Germline V lookup: CDR1 SGDLS, CDR2 YYNGEE. Trimming removed 4 bases at V and 0 bases at J, with 18 bases between. The CDR3 runs to 17 residues. The CDR3 nucleotides read TGTGCCAGCAGCCTAGGAGGGGGGGGAGCTAGCACAGATACGCAGTATTTT. Encoded protein: CASSLGGGGASTDTQYF.

This clone was seen only a few times. The V gene is TRBV11-2, the J gene TRBJ2-7; 9 nucleotides align to TRBD2. V lost 5 bases to trimming and J lost 6 bases; unmatched junction nucleotides: 8. This CDR3 comprises 14 residues. CDR1 is SGHAT and CDR2 is FQNNGV in the germline V gene. CDR3 in amino acids: CASSRFLAGVEQYF. Written as DNA, the CDR3 is TGTGCCAGCAGCCGCTTTTTAGCGGGGGTCGAGCAGTACTTC.

In DNA form, the CDR3 reads TGTGCCTGGAGTCGCGGGGGGGCCAGAGGGCAAGAGACCCAGTACTTC. Translating it yields CAWSRGGARGQETQYF. This chain joins TRBV30 and TRBJ2-5; 9 positions agree with TRBD2. V trimming: 2 bases; J trimming: 2 bases; junction bases outside the gene matches: 9. Germline V CDR1 and CDR2: GTSNPN, SVGIG (reference sequence). The CDR3 covers 16 residues.

The table lists this clone with a few counts. The chain joins TRBV11-2 to TRBJ2-3; D might be TRBD2 (6 bases). CDR3 length: 15 residues. V lost 3 bases to trimming and J lost 0 bases, with 10 bases between them. Germline-derived CDR1 and CDR2 are SGHAT and FQNNGV. The CDR3 region has the DNA TGTGCCAGCAGCTTCACCGGGACTAGCACAGATACGCAGTATTTT. Protein product: CASSFTGTSTDTQYF.

This clone turned up a few times. The chain joins TRBV14 to TRBJ2-7, with 11 bases fitting TRBD2. The germline V gene has CDR1 SGHDN and CDR2 FVKESK. The junction had 10 bases not matched to a gene; V was cut back by 2 bases and J by 4 bases. This CDR3 contains 17 residues. The CDR3 DNA reads TGTGCCAGCAGCCAAAGAGTTAGCGGGGGGGCCGGTTACGAGCAGTACTTC. As protein: CASSQRVSGGAGYEQYF.